A selection of T cell receptor beta chains follows, all from one sample in a study of T cell repertoires in cytomegalovirus infection. MiXCR, applied by TCRdb to the reads, yields one record per CDR3 protein. The repertoire holds roughly 150,000 distinct CDR3 sequences, with more than 30% as singletons. Their antigens remain unidentified. The sequencing here drew on CD8+ T cells from cultured PBMCs, taken from culture after CMV antigen stimulation. These receptors came from a human donor in good health (CMV status not recorded). Some clones in this sample may be carry-over from other donors' samples. The CDR3 runs from the conserved cysteine through the conserved F or W. D genes are given only for firm matches. Clone size, where shown, is once, few, many, or a class for clones that have expanded.

CDR3 protein: CASSIVRENEQFF; CDR3 DNA: TGTGCCAGTAGTATAGTTCGAGAGAATGAGCAGTTCTTC; V gene: TRBV19; D gene: .; clone size: medium-sized; J gene: TRBJ2-1
CDR3 protein: CASSFGGLLQETQYF; CDR3 DNA: TGTGCCAGCAGCTTTGGGGGGCTCCTCCAAGAGACCCAGTACTTC; V gene: TRBV7-6; D gene: .; clone size: .; J gene: TRBJ2-5
CDR3 protein: CASRTTGGNEKLFF; CDR3 DNA: TGTGCCAGCAGGACGACAGGGGGGAATGAAAAACTGTTTTTT; V gene: TRBV27; D gene: TRBD1; clone size: .; J gene: TRBJ1-4
CDR3 protein: CASSPPRGKDNEQFF; CDR3 DNA: TGTGCCAGCAGCCCGCCCAGGGGAAAGGACAATGAGCAGTTCTTC; V gene: TRBV7-9; D gene: .; clone size: many; J gene: TRBJ2-1
CDR3 protein: CASSDRSQFGVLETQYF; CDR3 DNA: TGTGCCAGCAGTGACCGCAGCCAGTTTGGGGTCTTGGAGACCCAGTACTTC; V gene: TRBV6-4; D gene: .; clone size: .; J gene: TRBJ2-5
CDR3 protein: CASSLSPPLQGNQPQHF; CDR3 DNA: TGTGCCAGCAGTTTATCGCCCCCCCTTCAGGGGAATCAGCCCCAGCATTTT; V gene: TRBV27; D gene: .; clone size: .; J gene: TRBJ1-5
CDR3 protein: CASSLFTRSSYNSPLHF; CDR3 DNA: TGTGCCAGCAGCTTATTTACCAGGAGCTCCTATAATTCACCCCTCCACTTT; V gene: TRBV7-6; D gene: .; clone size: few; J gene: TRBJ1-6
CDR3 protein: CSASGFQRFGETQYF; CDR3 DNA: TGCAGTGCTAGTGGCTTTCAAAGATTTGGGGAGACCCAGTACTTC; V gene: TRBV20-1; D gene: .; clone size: few; J gene: TRBJ2-5
CDR3 protein: CATSAERQNYGYTF; CDR3 DNA: TGTGCCACCAGCGCCGAACGTCAGAACTATGGCTACACCTTC; V gene: TRBV15; D gene: .; clone size: .; J gene: TRBJ1-2
CDR3 protein: CASSMSERLNIQYF; CDR3 DNA: TGTGCCAGTAGTATGAGTGAACGACTAAACATTCAGTACTTC; V gene: TRBV19; D gene: .; clone size: .; J gene: TRBJ2-4
CDR3 protein: CASSFQGESNQPQHF; CDR3 DNA: TGTGCCAGCAGCTTTCAAGGGGAGAGCAATCAGCCCCAGCATTTT; V gene: TRBV7-9; D gene: .; clone size: few; J gene: TRBJ1-5
CDR3 protein: CASSSAVPNTEAFF; CDR3 DNA: TGTGCCAGCAGCTCTGCAGTACCGAACACTGAAGCTTTCTTT; V gene: TRBV7-8; D gene: .; clone size: .; J gene: TRBJ1-1
CDR3 protein: CASGHRGNTEAFF; CDR3 DNA: TGCGCCAGCGGGCACAGGGGGAACACTGAAGCTTTCTTT; V gene: TRBV4-3; D gene: TRBD1; clone size: .; J gene: TRBJ1-1
CDR3 protein: CASSLGAWRVNTEAFF; CDR3 DNA: TGTGCCAGCAGCTTAGGCGCGTGGAGGGTGAACACTGAAGCTTTCTTT; V gene: TRBV7-2; D gene: .; clone size: few; J gene: TRBJ1-1
CDR3 protein: CASSIIGQTTEAFF; CDR3 DNA: TGTGCCAGTAGTATAATAGGGCAGACTACTGAAGCTTTCTTT; V gene: TRBV19; D gene: .; clone size: many; J gene: TRBJ1-1
CDR3 protein: CASSFRAVMREQFF; CDR3 DNA: TGTGCCAGCAGTTTTCGGGCGGTAATGCGGGAGCAGTTCTTC; V gene: TRBV12-3/TRBV12-4; D gene: .; clone size: .; J gene: TRBJ2-1
CDR3 protein: CASSLSAGLEKLFF; CDR3 DNA: TGTGCCAGCAGTTTATCAGCGGGGCTGGAAAAACTGTTTTTT; V gene: TRBV12-3/TRBV12-4; D gene: .; clone size: once; J gene: TRBJ1-4
CDR3 protein: CSANRPGDYGYTF; CDR3 DNA: TGCAGTGCTAACAGGCCAGGGGACTATGGCTACACCTTC; V gene: TRBV20-1; D gene: .; clone size: .; J gene: TRBJ1-2
CDR3 protein: CASSGTLLNQPQHF; CDR3 DNA: TGCGCCAGCAGCGGGACATTGCTCAATCAGCCCCAGCATTTT; V gene: TRBV4-1; D gene: .; clone size: few; J gene: TRBJ1-5
CDR3 protein: CSVDITWGYGYTF; CDR3 DNA: TGCAGCGTTGACATTACATGGGGTTATGGCTACACCTTC; V gene: TRBV29-1; D gene: .; clone size: .; J gene: TRBJ1-2
CDR3 protein: CASRATGSPFYEQYF; CDR3 DNA: TGTGCCAGTAGGGCCACAGGGTCCCCATTCTACGAGCAGTACTTC; V gene: TRBV19; D gene: .; clone size: .; J gene: TRBJ2-7
CDR3 protein: CASSESTEAFF; CDR3 DNA: TGTGCCAGCAGTGAATCCACTGAAGCTTTCTTT; V gene: TRBV25-1; D gene: .; clone size: .; J gene: TRBJ1-1
CDR3 protein: CASSPGGTDEQYF; CDR3 DNA: TGTGCCAGCAGTCCAGGGGGCACCGACGAGCAGTACTTC; V gene: TRBV6-6; D gene: TRBD1; clone size: few; J gene: TRBJ2-7
CDR3 protein: CASSLSPGTGGEQYF; CDR3 DNA: TGTGCCAGCAGTTTATCCCCCGGGACAGGGGGCGAGCAGTACTTC; V gene: TRBV28; D gene: TRBD1; clone size: .; J gene: TRBJ2-7
CDR3 protein: CASNPLLANNEQFF; CDR3 DNA: TGTGCCAGCAACCCGTTGCTGGCTAACAATGAGCAGTTCTTC; V gene: TRBV12-3/TRBV12-4; D gene: .; clone size: .; J gene: TRBJ2-1
CDR3 protein: CASSIEDSGIDGLQFF; CDR3 DNA: TGTGCCAGTAGTATAGAGGATTCGGGGATAGATGGCCTGCAGTTCTTC; V gene: TRBV19; D gene: .; clone size: .; J gene: TRBJ2-1
CDR3 protein: CASSLAGGSNTEAFF; CDR3 DNA: TGTGCCAGCAGCCTAGCCGGCGGGTCAAACACTGAAGCTTTCTTT; V gene: TRBV7-8; D gene: .; clone size: many; J gene: TRBJ1-1
CDR3 protein: CASSRTGGANEKLFF; CDR3 DNA: TGTGCCAGCAGCCGTACCGGGGGCGCTAATGAAAAACTGTTTTTT; V gene: TRBV3-1; D gene: .; clone size: few; J gene: TRBJ1-4
CDR3 protein: CASSALQDYNSPLHF; CDR3 DNA: TGTGCCAGCAGCGCCCTACAGGACTATAATTCACCCCTCCACTTT; V gene: TRBV7-9; D gene: .; clone size: few; J gene: TRBJ1-6
CDR3 protein: CASSQEVAGGGQPQHF; CDR3 DNA: TGCGCCAGCAGCCAAGAGGTGGCAGGGGGAGGTCAGCCCCAGCATTTT; V gene: TRBV4-1; D gene: TRBD1; clone size: many; J gene: TRBJ1-5
CDR3 protein: CASSYQGGAGSSYEQYF; CDR3 DNA: TGTGCCAGCAGTTACCAAGGCGGGGCTGGAAGCTCCTACGAGCAGTACTTC; V gene: TRBV6-6; D gene: .; clone size: .; J gene: TRBJ2-7
CDR3 protein: CASSFLGPVSYEQYF; CDR3 DNA: TGTGCCAGCAGTTTTCTCGGTCCTGTCTCCTACGAGCAGTACTTC; V gene: TRBV12-3/TRBV12-4; D gene: .; clone size: many; J gene: TRBJ2-7
CDR3 protein: CASSQPTGGGELFF; CDR3 DNA: TGCGCCAGCAGCCAACCGACAGGGGGCGGGGAGCTGTTTTTT; V gene: TRBV4-1; D gene: TRBD1; clone size: few; J gene: TRBJ2-2
CDR3 protein: CASSAGEEVGNTIYF; CDR3 DNA: TGTGCCAGCAGCGCAGGGGAGGAGGTCGGAAACACCATATATTTT; V gene: TRBV5-4; D gene: .; clone size: .; J gene: TRBJ1-3
CDR3 protein: CASSLSGEWADGYTF; CDR3 DNA: TGTGCCAGCAGCTTGTCAGGGGAGTGGGCGGATGGCTACACCTTC; V gene: TRBV7-2; D gene: .; clone size: .; J gene: TRBJ1-2